The TCR beta chain under discussion was sequenced for a study of cytomegalovirus exposure and HLA in healthy donors. Trimming removed 3 bases from V and 10 bases from J, with 12 bases in between. Germline values: CDR1 GTSNPN, CDR2 SVGIG (reference sequence). The CDR3 has 11 amino acids. In the PCR, 60 Vbeta and 13 Jbeta primers were used. Produced via immunoSEQ multiplex PCR; TCRdb's table is partial and in-frame only. The repertoire has some 190,000 clones, around 77% of them found once; the top ten carry 1.5% to 2%. This clone appeared once. The origin of this receptor is a woman in her twenties or thirties in good health and CMV-seronegative. Sequenced sample: PBMCs. The V gene is TRBV30, the J gene TRBJ1-2; unclear D gene. This CDR3 is CAWRAGVPYTF. The DNA of the CDR3 is TGTGCCTGGAGGGCCGGGGTCCCCTACACCTTC.